Listed below are T cell receptor beta chains from one sample, sequenced in a study of cytomegalovirus exposure and HLA in healthy donors. Produced via immunoSEQ multiplex PCR; TCRdb's table is partial and in-frame only. The table shows around 220,000 clones, with about 79% occurring only once. Sample: PBMCs. All receptors derive from a man between 18 and 29 years old in good health and CMV-seronegative. Each CDR3 is given with its conserved first and last residue. The D gene is left open where the match is weak. For some rows the clone size is stated as once, few or many, or as a class when expanded; others skip it.

D gene	V gene	J gene	clone size	CDR3 protein	CDR3 DNA
TRBD2	TRBV7-8	TRBJ2-3	.	CASSLVPLSGGGTDTQYF	TGTGCCAGCAGCTTAGTGCCCCTCAGCGGGGGCGGCACAGATACGCAGTATTTT
TRBD2	TRBV9	TRBJ2-3	.	CASSPSAGATDTQYF	TGTGCCAGCAGCCCATCAGCGGGAGCAACAGATACGCAGTATTTT
TRBD2	TRBV9	TRBJ2-3	.	CASSVGLASTDTQYF	TGTGCCAGCAGCGTAGGACTAGCGAGCACAGATACGCAGTATTTT
.	TRBV7-9	TRBJ2-7	.	CASSSTYEQYF	TGTGCCAGCAGCTCAACCTACGAGCAGTACTTC
.	TRBV11-1	TRBJ1-1	.	CASSLPGVTEAFF	TGTGCCAGCAGCCTTCCGGGAGTTACTGAAGCTTTCTTT
.	TRBV28	TRBJ2-7	.	CASRLEGSSYEQYF	TGTGCCAGCAGACTCGAGGGTAGCTCCTACGAGCAGTACTTC
.	TRBV5-4	TRBJ2-1	.	CASSLAGGRYNEQFF	TGTGCCAGCAGCTTGGCAGGGGGGCGCTACAATGAGCAGTTCTTC
TRBD1	TRBV7-2	TRBJ1-2	once	CASSLTGTGAIYGYTF	TGTGCCAGCAGCCTCACCGGGACAGGGGCCATCTATGGCTACACCTTC
.	TRBV4-2	TRBJ1-1	.	CASSHPTEINTEAFF	TGTGCCAGCAGCCACCCGACAGAAATAAACACTGAAGCTTTCTTT
.	TRBV5-1	TRBJ1-1	.	CASSLSGGENTEAFF	TGCGCCAGCAGCTTGTCAGGAGGGGAGAACACTGAAGCTTTCTTT
.	TRBV27	TRBJ2-3	.	CASRTAAGDTQYF	TGTGCCAGCAGAACCGCAGCGGGAGATACGCAGTATTTT
TRBD1	TRBV7-2	TRBJ1-5	few	CASSQHGTVRPQHF	TGTGCCAGCAGCCAACACGGGACAGTGAGGCCCCAGCATTTT
TRBD2	TRBV6-1	TRBJ2-1	.	CASSEGGGSYNEQFF	TGTGCCAGCAGTGAAGGCGGGGGTTCCTACAATGAGCAGTTCTTC
.	TRBV5-1	TRBJ2-7	many	CASSLVQGGAYEQYF	TGCGCCAGCAGCTTGGTTCAGGGAGGCGCCTACGAGCAGTACTTC
TRBD2	TRBV7-8	TRBJ2-5	.	CASSESGTSLQETQYF	TGTGCCAGCAGCGAGTCCGGGACTAGTCTTCAGGAGACCCAGTACTTC
.	TRBV5-1	TRBJ2-5	.	CASSLDGEETQYF	TGCGCCAGCAGCTTGGACGGGGAAGAGACCCAGTACTTC
.	TRBV19	TRBJ2-3	.	CASSTNTDTQYF	TGTGCCAGTAGTACTAACACAGATACGCAGTATTTT
.	TRBV11-3	TRBJ2-2	.	CASSLVFGELFF	TGTGCCAGCAGCTTAGTCTTCGGGGAGCTGTTTTTT
.	TRBV7-9	TRBJ1-1	few	CASSLEGGGTEAFF	TGTGCCAGCAGCTTAGAGGGGGGGGGTACTGAAGCTTTCTTT
.	TRBV6-1	TRBJ1-3	.	CASRAQGSGNTIYF	TGTGCCAGCAGGGCCCAGGGTTCTGGAAACACCATATATTTT
.	TRBV10-3	TRBJ2-5	.	CAISAGGIETQYF	TGTGCCATCAGCGCTGGCGGAATAGAGACCCAGTACTTC
.	TRBV19	TRBJ1-2	.	CASRGEIGYTF	TGTGCCAGCCGCGGGGAGATTGGCTACACCTTC
TRBD1	TRBV11-3	TRBJ2-7	few	CASRGGTGRHEQYF	TGTGCCAGTAGAGGCGGGACAGGGCGGCACGAGCAGTACTTC
TRBD1	TRBV9	TRBJ1-2	.	CASSPQGQGASSAYTF	TGTGCCAGCAGCCCCCAAGGACAGGGGGCCTCTAGCGCCTACACCTTC
.	TRBV6-1	TRBJ1-1	.	CASSEKELREAFF	TGTGCCAGCAGTGAGAAGGAGCTGAGGGAAGCTTTCTTT
.	TRBV5-4	TRBJ2-5	.	CASSRGGGGARQETQYF	TGTGCCAGCAGTCGGGGCGGAGGGGGGGCTCGGCAAGAGACCCAGTACTTC
TRBD1	TRBV30	TRBJ1-5	.	CAWSGDRGNQPQHF	TGTGCCTGGAGTGGCGACAGGGGCAATCAGCCCCAGCATTTT
TRBD1	TRBV5-5	TRBJ2-6	.	CASSLGAWTGGAGGANVLTF	TGTGCCAGCAGCTTGGGGGCCTGGACAGGGGGCGCCGGTGGGGCCAACGTCCTGACTTTC
.	TRBV7-9	TRBJ1-2	few	CASSSGQNYGYTF	TGTGCCAGCAGCTCCGGACAGAACTATGGCTACACCTTC
.	TRBV30	TRBJ1-1	.	CAWSIMNTEAFF	TGTGCCTGGAGCATCATGAACACTGAAGCTTTCTTT
TRBD1	TRBV11-3	TRBJ1-6	.	CASSPGQADIALHF	TGTGCCAGCAGCCCGGGACAGGCGGATATCGCCCTCCACTTT
TRBD2	TRBV5-6	TRBJ2-3	.	CASSLDLAGGTDTQYF	TGTGCCAGCAGCTTGGATCTAGCGGGAGGAACAGATACGCAGTATTTT
TRBD2	TRBV2	TRBJ2-7	once	CASSEGDLRLAEAYEQYF	TGTGCCAGCAGTGAAGGGGATCTTCGGCTAGCGGAGGCCTACGAGCAGTACTTC
.	TRBV5-1	TRBJ2-5	.	CASRGGSEQETQYF	TGCGCCAGCCGTGGGGGGAGTGAGCAAGAGACCCAGTACTTC
TRBD1	TRBV6-1	TRBJ2-5	.	CASSLGTGEETQYF	TGTGCCAGCTCTTTAGGGACAGGGGAGGAGACCCAGTACTTC
.	TRBV5-1	TRBJ2-2	.	CASSFWTRASIGELFF	TGCGCCAGCAGCTTTTGGACGAGGGCGAGCATCGGGGAGCTGTTTTTT
.	TRBV12-2	TRBJ2-7	.	CASRLARRQTGGRREQYF	TGTGCAAGTCGCTTAGCCCGACGCCAGACAGGGGGGAGACGCGAGCAGTACTTC
.	TRBV19	TRBJ2-7	.	CASTSDGGAYEQYF	TGTGCCAGTACCTCCGACGGCGGGGCCTACGAGCAGTACTTC
TRBD1	TRBV4-3	TRBJ1-1	once	CASSSRTGAGGIGNTEAFF	TGCGCCAGCAGCTCCCGAACGGGAGCAGGGGGCATCGGGAACACTGAAGCTTTCTTT
.	TRBV6-4	TRBJ2-2	.	CASSDSIGLQLTGELFF	TGTGCCAGCAGTGACTCGATTGGGCTACAACTCACCGGGGAGCTGTTTTTT
TRBD1	TRBV7-2	TRBJ2-7	.	CASSPDRGYEQYF	TGTGCCAGCAGCCCGGACAGGGGCTACGAGCAGTACTTC
.	TRBV7-3	TRBJ1-2	.	CASSLDTNYGYTF	TGTGCCAGCAGCTTAGACACGAACTATGGCTACACCTTC
.	TRBV5-6	TRBJ1-3	.	CASTASTGSGNTIYF	TGTGCCAGCACCGCATCAACAGGGTCTGGAAACACCATATATTTT
.	TRBV6-4	TRBJ2-2	once	CASSAGLTNTGELFF	TGTGCCAGCAGTGCTGGCTTAACGAACACCGGGGAGCTGTTTTTT
.	TRBV28	TRBJ1-5	.	CASSSLGGQPQHF	TGTGCCAGCAGTAGTTTAGGGGGTCAGCCCCAGCATTTT
.	TRBV28	TRBJ1-2	.	CASSSSRTLNYGYTF	TGTGCCAGCAGTAGTTCCAGGACACTTAACTATGGCTACACCTTC
.	TRBV29-1	TRBJ2-3	.	CSVDVRGTDTQYF	TGCAGCGTTGACGTTCGGGGAACAGATACGCAGTATTTT
TRBD2	TRBV6-5	TRBJ2-7	once	CASSPIAGSSYEQYF	TGTGCCAGCAGTCCCATAGCGGGGAGCTCCTACGAGCAGTACTTC
.	TRBV28	TRBJ2-3	.	CASSWRTETSTDTQYF	TGTGCCAGCAGCTGGAGGACAGAAACTAGCACAGATACGCAGTATTTT
TRBD1	TRBV11-3	TRBJ2-2	few	CASSWDRGLYTGELFF	TGTGCCAGCAGCTGGGACAGGGGGCTATATACCGGGGAGCTGTTTTTT
.	TRBV30	TRBJ1-1	.	CAWREGGREAFF	TGTGCCTGGAGGGAGGGAGGCCGTGAAGCTTTCTTT
TRBD2	TRBV10-3	TRBJ2-1	once	CAISENWSSGEYNEQFF	TGTGCCATCAGTGAGAATTGGTCTAGCGGGGAATACAATGAGCAGTTCTTC
TRBD1	TRBV11-3	TRBJ2-3	few	CASSLDRTGVTDTQYF	TGTGCCAGCAGCTTAGATCGGACAGGGGTCACAGATACGCAGTATTTT